This T cell receptor beta chain was found in a study of T cell changes during pregnancy in multiple sclerosis. Some clones are missing from TCRdb's copy, which holds only in-frame ones; the method was immunoSEQ multiplex PCR. This table holds 65,000 to 95,000 clones, around nine tenths found once. This receptor was identified in a female donor with multiple sclerosis, enrolled in a pregnancy study. The sequencing used peripheral blood, collected before pregnancy.

The chain's CDR3 is CASSLQDRVIYEQYF. The DNA for the CDR3 is TGTGCCAGCAGTTTACAGGACAGGGTCATCTACGAGCAGTACTTC. This chain links TRBV27 with TRBJ2-7; 8 nucleotides align to TRBD1. CDR1 and CDR2 (germline): MNHEY, SMNVEV (reference sequence). The length of the CDR3 is 15 residues. V dropped 2 bases and J dropped 3; count of bases not matched to a gene: 6.